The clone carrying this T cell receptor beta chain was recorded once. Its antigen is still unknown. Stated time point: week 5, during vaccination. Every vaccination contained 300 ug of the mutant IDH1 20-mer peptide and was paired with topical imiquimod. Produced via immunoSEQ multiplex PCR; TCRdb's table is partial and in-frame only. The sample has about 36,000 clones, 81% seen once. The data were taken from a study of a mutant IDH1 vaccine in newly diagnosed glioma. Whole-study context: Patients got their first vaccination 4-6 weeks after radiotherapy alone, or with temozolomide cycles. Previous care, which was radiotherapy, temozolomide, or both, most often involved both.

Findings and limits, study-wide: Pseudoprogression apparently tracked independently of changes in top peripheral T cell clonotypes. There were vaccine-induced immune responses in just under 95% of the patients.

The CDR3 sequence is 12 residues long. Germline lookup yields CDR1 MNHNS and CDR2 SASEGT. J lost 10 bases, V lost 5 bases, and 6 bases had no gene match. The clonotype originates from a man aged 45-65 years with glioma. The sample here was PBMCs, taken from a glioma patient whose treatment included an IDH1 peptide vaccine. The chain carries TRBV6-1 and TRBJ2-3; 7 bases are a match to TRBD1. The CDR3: CASSTQGWSQYF. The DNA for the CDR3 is TGTGCCAGCAGTACACAGGGGTGGTCGCAGTATTTT.